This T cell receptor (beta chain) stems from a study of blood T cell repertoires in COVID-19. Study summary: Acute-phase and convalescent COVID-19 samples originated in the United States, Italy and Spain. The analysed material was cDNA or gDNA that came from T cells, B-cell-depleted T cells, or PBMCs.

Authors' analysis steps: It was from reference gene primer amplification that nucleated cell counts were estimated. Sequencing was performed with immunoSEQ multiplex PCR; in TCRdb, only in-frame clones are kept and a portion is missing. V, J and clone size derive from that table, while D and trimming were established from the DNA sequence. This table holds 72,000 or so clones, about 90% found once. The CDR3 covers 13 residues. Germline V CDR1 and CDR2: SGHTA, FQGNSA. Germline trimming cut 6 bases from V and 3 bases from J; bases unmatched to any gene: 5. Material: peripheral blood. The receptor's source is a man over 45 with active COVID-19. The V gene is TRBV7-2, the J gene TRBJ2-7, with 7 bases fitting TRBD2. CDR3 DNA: TGTGCCAGCAGGGAGCCGGGAGGCTACGAGCAGTACTTC. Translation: CASREPGGYEQYF.